This TCR beta chain derives from a study of beta chain features in type 1 diabetes. Study outcomes and limitations: Shorter templates might be favored by PCR, and equally so in patients and in controls. Among all four CD4+ subsets, Type 1 diabetes patients had TCRB CDR3s that were moderately but significantly shorter.

Regarding this clone: Its specificity is unknown.

Every bit of the isolated RNA underwent reverse transcription, so sequencing read expressed TCRB transcripts. Profiled with immunoSEQ multiplex PCR; TCRdb holds only in-frame clones, not every one. The sample consists of 810,000 or so clones, 15% to 20% of them appearing once. Germline assignment: CDR1 ENHRY and CDR2 SYGVKD. V was clipped by 4 bases and J by 5 bases, with 6 bases between them. This CDR3 contains 12 residues. The specimen sequenced was naive CD4+ T cells from blood. This chain connects TRBV10-3 to TRBJ2-1; no clear D. The receptor was derived from a young woman in good health. The CDR3 reads CAISGRNNEQFF. CDR3 nucleotides: TGTGCCATCAGTGGGCGGAACAATGAGCAGTTCTTC.